This is a list of T cell receptor beta chains from one sample in a study. Each CDR3 protein gets one entry after TCRdb re-called the RT-PCR reads with MiXCR. Here the sample spans more than 600,000 distinct CDR3 sequences, 12% to 15% being singletons. Sequencing was performed on memory CD4+ T cells from blood. The receptor source for this set is a female donor in good health, serving as a healthy control. CDR3s include the opening cysteine and the closing phenylalanine or tryptophan. The order of the fields is D gene, V gene, J gene, clone size, CDR3 DNA, CDR3 protein. D genes are given only for firm matches. The size field is filled for only some rows; it gives once, few, many or a size class.

d_gene: NA; v_gene: TRBV7-8; j_gene: TRBJ2-3; abundance: NA; CDR3nt: TGTGCCAGCAGCTTGGACCCCCGGCCGGGGACAGATACGCAGTATTTT; CDR3aa: CASSLDPRPGTDTQYF
d_gene: NA; v_gene: TRBV9; j_gene: TRBJ2-7; abundance: few; CDR3nt: TGTGCCAGCAGCGTAGGTAGTGAGACCTACGAGCAGTACTTC; CDR3aa: CASSVGSETYEQYF
d_gene: NA; v_gene: TRBV11-2; j_gene: TRBJ1-1; abundance: NA; CDR3nt: TGTGCCAGCAGCTTGACGGACAGCATGAACACTGAAGCTTTCTTT; CDR3aa: CASSLTDSMNTEAFF
d_gene: NA; v_gene: TRBV20-1; j_gene: TRBJ2-3; abundance: NA; CDR3nt: TGCGCCAAAGACCCCGTCACAGATACGCAGTATTTT; CDR3aa: CAKDPVTDTQYF
d_gene: TRBD1; v_gene: TRBV6-5; j_gene: TRBJ1-1; abundance: NA; CDR3nt: TGTGCCAGCAGTGACGGACAGGGAAGCTCTGAAGCTTTCTTT; CDR3aa: CASSDGQGSSEAFF
d_gene: NA; v_gene: TRBV2; j_gene: TRBJ1-1; abundance: NA; CDR3nt: TGTGCCAGCGGCTTCGAAAAGAACACTGAAGCTTTCTTT; CDR3aa: CASGFEKNTEAFF
d_gene: NA; v_gene: TRBV30; j_gene: TRBJ1-1; abundance: NA; CDR3nt: TGTGCCTGGATTGGGGGGGGAAAAGCTTTCTTT; CDR3aa: CAWIGGGKAFF
d_gene: NA; v_gene: TRBV20-1; j_gene: TRBJ1-1; abundance: many; CDR3nt: TGCAGTGCTAGTGGAGGAGGAATGAACACTGAAGCTTTCTTT; CDR3aa: CSASGGGMNTEAFF
d_gene: NA; v_gene: TRBV20-1; j_gene: TRBJ2-4; abundance: many; CDR3nt: TGCAGTGCTAGGCCAGGGGATCTAGCCAAAAACATTCAGTACTTC; CDR3aa: CSARPGDLAKNIQYF
d_gene: NA; v_gene: TRBV4-3; j_gene: TRBJ2-3; abundance: many; CDR3nt: TGCGCCAGCAGCCAGGGGAGGTGGGCAGATACGCAGTATTTT; CDR3aa: CASSQGRWADTQYF
d_gene: TRBD2; v_gene: TRBV28; j_gene: TRBJ2-1; abundance: NA; CDR3nt: TGTGCCAGCAGTTACAGCGAGGGGACTAGCGGGAAGCAGTTCTTC; CDR3aa: CASSYSEGTSGKQFF
d_gene: TRBD2; v_gene: TRBV6-5; j_gene: TRBJ2-7; abundance: many; CDR3nt: TGTGCCAGCAGAAACACAGTAGCGGGAACCTACGAGCAGTACTTC; CDR3aa: CASRNTVAGTYEQYF
d_gene: NA; v_gene: TRBV5-1; j_gene: TRBJ1-6; abundance: many; CDR3nt: TGCGCCAGCAGCTTGGAGGGAGAGAATTCACCCCTCCACTTT; CDR3aa: CASSLEGENSPLHF
d_gene: NA; v_gene: TRBV5-1; j_gene: TRBJ1-1; abundance: many; CDR3nt: TGCGCCAGCAGCTTTGCGACCGGGACGATGAACACTGAAGCTTTCTTT; CDR3aa: CASSFATGTMNTEAFF
d_gene: NA; v_gene: TRBV5-1; j_gene: TRBJ1-4; abundance: NA; CDR3nt: TGCGCCAGCAGCTTCGCTCTAGGGGATGAAAAACTGTTTTTT; CDR3aa: CASSFALGDEKLFF
d_gene: NA; v_gene: TRBV10-3; j_gene: TRBJ1-1; abundance: NA; CDR3nt: TGTGCCATCGGGTCTGGACAGCCTGGTAACACTGAAGCTTTCTTT; CDR3aa: CAIGSGQPGNTEAFF
d_gene: TRBD2; v_gene: TRBV7-3; j_gene: TRBJ2-1; abundance: many; CDR3nt: TGTGCCAGCAGCCCGACTAGCCTAGCCAATGAGCAGTTCTTC; CDR3aa: CASSPTSLANEQFF
d_gene: TRBD1; v_gene: TRBV24-1; j_gene: TRBJ2-1; abundance: NA; CDR3nt: TGTGCCACCAGTGGTCCGGGACAGGGTGGAAATGAGCAGTTCTTC; CDR3aa: CATSGPGQGGNEQFF
d_gene: TRBD1; v_gene: TRBV11-2; j_gene: TRBJ1-6; abundance: few; CDR3nt: TGTGCCAGCAGCTTAGGGGGCAACAGGGGCAGCTCCTATAATTCACCCCTCCACTTT; CDR3aa: CASSLGGNRGSSYNSPLHF
d_gene: TRBD1; v_gene: TRBV12-3/TRBV12-4; j_gene: TRBJ1-1; abundance: NA; CDR3nt: TGTGCCAGCAGCCGTAAGGGACAGGGGGCACGGGAAGCTTTCTTT; CDR3aa: CASSRKGQGAREAFF
d_gene: NA; v_gene: TRBV7-2; j_gene: TRBJ2-1; abundance: few; CDR3nt: TGTGCCAGCAGCCGGGACTCTTTCAGCGATGAGCAGTTCTTC; CDR3aa: CASSRDSFSDEQFF
d_gene: NA; v_gene: TRBV12-3/TRBV12-4; j_gene: TRBJ2-7; abundance: few; CDR3nt: TGTGCCAGCAGTTCAGGGACGGATTTGGGAGAGCAGTACTTC; CDR3aa: CASSSGTDLGEQYF
d_gene: NA; v_gene: TRBV20-1; j_gene: TRBJ2-5; abundance: NA; CDR3nt: TGCAGTGCTAGAGATTTTAGGGACGCAACCCAAGAGACCCAGTACTTC; CDR3aa: CSARDFRDATQETQYF
d_gene: TRBD1; v_gene: TRBV5-6; j_gene: TRBJ1-2; abundance: many; CDR3nt: TGTGCCAGCAGCGGAAGGACAGGCTTTTATGGCTACACCTTC; CDR3aa: CASSGRTGFYGYTF
d_gene: NA; v_gene: TRBV6-5; j_gene: TRBJ2-6; abundance: many; CDR3nt: TGTGCCAGCAGCTCAACAGGGCTTATCTCTTCTGGGGCCAACGTCCTGACTTTC; CDR3aa: CASSSTGLISSGANVLTF
d_gene: NA; v_gene: TRBV28; j_gene: TRBJ2-2; abundance: few; CDR3nt: TGTGCCAGCAGACGGGAGTGGCGGACCGGGGAGCTGTTTTTT; CDR3aa: CASRREWRTGELFF
d_gene: NA; v_gene: TRBV12-3/TRBV12-4; j_gene: TRBJ2-1; abundance: few; CDR3nt: TGTGCCAGCAGCACCCCGTCTTCCTACAATGAGCAGTTCTTC; CDR3aa: CASSTPSSYNEQFF
d_gene: NA; v_gene: TRBV10-3; j_gene: TRBJ1-4; abundance: NA; CDR3nt: TGTGCCATCAGTGAGACGCAGGCCATGCCGTATCAAAAACTGTTTTTT; CDR3aa: CAISETQAMPYQKLFF
d_gene: TRBD2; v_gene: TRBV11-2; j_gene: TRBJ2-7; abundance: NA; CDR3nt: TGTGCCAGCAGCCCATACGGGCGGGGGGACTACGAGCAGTACTTC; CDR3aa: CASSPYGRGDYEQYF
d_gene: TRBD1; v_gene: TRBV29-1; j_gene: TRBJ2-5; abundance: many; CDR3nt: TGCAGCGTTGGGTCGGGGACAGGTCAAGAGACCCAGTACTTC; CDR3aa: CSVGSGTGQETQYF
d_gene: NA; v_gene: TRBV5-1; j_gene: TRBJ1-4; abundance: NA; CDR3nt: TGCGCCAGCAGCTTGAGTCAGACACTTAATGAAAAACTGTTTTTT; CDR3aa: CASSLSQTLNEKLFF
d_gene: NA; v_gene: TRBV5-1; j_gene: TRBJ1-5; abundance: many; CDR3nt: TGCGCCAGCAGCTCCGGACAGAATAGCAATCAGCCCCAGCATTTT; CDR3aa: CASSSGQNSNQPQHF
d_gene: TRBD1; v_gene: TRBV5-1; j_gene: TRBJ2-1; abundance: NA; CDR3nt: TGCGCCAGCAGCGGGGGGACAGGGGACTTCAATGAGCAGTTCTTC; CDR3aa: CASSGGTGDFNEQFF
d_gene: NA; v_gene: TRBV20-1; j_gene: TRBJ2-3; abundance: many; CDR3nt: TGCAGTGCCAGGGATCCCCAAACTAAGCATCGGCAGTATTTT; CDR3aa: CSARDPQTKHRQYF
d_gene: TRBD1; v_gene: TRBV28; j_gene: TRBJ2-1; abundance: NA; CDR3nt: TGTGCCAGCAGTTTCTTAGAACAGGGGGCTAGGAATGAGCAGTTCTTC; CDR3aa: CASSFLEQGARNEQFF
d_gene: NA; v_gene: TRBV20-1; j_gene: TRBJ1-3; abundance: NA; CDR3nt: TGCAGTGCTAGGAGGCAGCTGGAAGGAAACACCATATATTTT; CDR3aa: CSARRQLEGNTIYF
d_gene: NA; v_gene: TRBV20-1; j_gene: TRBJ1-2; abundance: many; CDR3nt: TGCAGTGCTAACACCGGAGGTGGGGGGCTGAGCTATGGCTACACCTTC; CDR3aa: CSANTGGGGLSYGYTF